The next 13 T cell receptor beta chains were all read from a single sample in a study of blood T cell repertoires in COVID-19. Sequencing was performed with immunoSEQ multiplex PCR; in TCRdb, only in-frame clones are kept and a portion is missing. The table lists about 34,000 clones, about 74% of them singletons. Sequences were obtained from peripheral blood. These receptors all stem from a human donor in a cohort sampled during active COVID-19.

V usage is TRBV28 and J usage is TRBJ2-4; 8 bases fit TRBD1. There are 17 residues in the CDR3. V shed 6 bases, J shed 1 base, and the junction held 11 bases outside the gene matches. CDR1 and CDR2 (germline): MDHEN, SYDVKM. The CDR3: CASRPHRGEWAKNIQYF. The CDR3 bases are TGTGCCAGCAGGCCCCACAGGGGGGAGTGGGCCAAAAACATTCAGTACTTC. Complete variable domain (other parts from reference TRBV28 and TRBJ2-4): DVKVTQSSRYLVKRTGEKVFLECVQDMDHENMFWYRQDPGLGLRLIYFSYDVKMKEKGDIPEGYSVSREKKERFSLILESASTNQTSMYLCASRPHRGEWAKNIQYFGAGTRLSVL.

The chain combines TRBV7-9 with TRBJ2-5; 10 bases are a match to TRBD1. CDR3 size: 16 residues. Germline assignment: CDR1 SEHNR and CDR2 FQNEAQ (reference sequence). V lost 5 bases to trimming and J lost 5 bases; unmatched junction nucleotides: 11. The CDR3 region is CASSRSRDRGQETQYF. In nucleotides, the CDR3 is TGTGCCAGCAGCCGCTCCCGAGACAGGGGGCAGGAGACCCAGTACTTC.

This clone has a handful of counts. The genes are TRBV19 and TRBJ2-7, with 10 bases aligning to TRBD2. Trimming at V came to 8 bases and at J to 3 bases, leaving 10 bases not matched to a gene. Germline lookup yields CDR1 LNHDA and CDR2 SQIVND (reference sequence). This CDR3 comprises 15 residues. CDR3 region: CASRQSGRGVYEQYF. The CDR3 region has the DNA TGTGCCAGTCGACAAAGCGGGAGGGGAGTCTACGAGCAGTACTTC.

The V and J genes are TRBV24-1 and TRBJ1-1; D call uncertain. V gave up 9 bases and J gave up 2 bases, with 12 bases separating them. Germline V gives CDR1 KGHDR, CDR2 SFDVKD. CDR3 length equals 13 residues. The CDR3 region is CATASRANTEAFF. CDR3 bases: TGTGCCACCGCGTCCCGCGCCAACACTGAAGCTTTCTTT.

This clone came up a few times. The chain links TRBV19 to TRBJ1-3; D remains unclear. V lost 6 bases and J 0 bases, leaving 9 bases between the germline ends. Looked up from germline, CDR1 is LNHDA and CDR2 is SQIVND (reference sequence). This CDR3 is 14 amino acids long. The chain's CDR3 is CASRSLSSGNTIYF. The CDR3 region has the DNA TGTGCCAGTAGAAGCCTTAGCTCTGGAAACACCATATATTTT.

CDR3 in DNA: TGTGCCAGCAGCTCGGGACAGCACAACGTCCTGACTTTC. The encoded protein is CASSSGQHNVLTF. The V call is TRBV6-6, the J call TRBJ2-6; 7 nucleotides align to TRBD1. Germline lookup yields CDR1 MNHNY and CDR2 SVGAGI (reference sequence). This CDR3 contains 13 residues. V lost 6 bases, J lost 9 bases, and 5 bases stayed unmatched.

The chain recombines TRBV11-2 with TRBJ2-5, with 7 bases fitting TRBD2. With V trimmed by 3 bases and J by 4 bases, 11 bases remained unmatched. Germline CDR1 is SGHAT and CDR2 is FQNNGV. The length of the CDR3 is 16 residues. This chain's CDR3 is CASSFGGSPQRETQYF. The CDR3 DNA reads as TGTGCCAGCAGCTTTGGCGGGAGCCCCCAACGAGAGACCCAGTACTTC.

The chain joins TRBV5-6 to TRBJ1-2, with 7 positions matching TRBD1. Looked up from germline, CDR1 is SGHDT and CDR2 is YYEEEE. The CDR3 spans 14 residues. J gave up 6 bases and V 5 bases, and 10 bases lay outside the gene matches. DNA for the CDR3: TGTGCCAGCAGACAAACAGGGGTTCTTCATGGCTACACCTTC. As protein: CASRQTGVLHGYTF.

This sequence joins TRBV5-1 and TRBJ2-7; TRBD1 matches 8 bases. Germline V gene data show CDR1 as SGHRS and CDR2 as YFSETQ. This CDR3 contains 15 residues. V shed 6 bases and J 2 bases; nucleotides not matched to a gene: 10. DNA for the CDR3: TGCGCCAGCACTCCCGGGACAGGCGTTGCCTACGAGCAGTACTTC. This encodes CASTPGTGVAYEQYF.

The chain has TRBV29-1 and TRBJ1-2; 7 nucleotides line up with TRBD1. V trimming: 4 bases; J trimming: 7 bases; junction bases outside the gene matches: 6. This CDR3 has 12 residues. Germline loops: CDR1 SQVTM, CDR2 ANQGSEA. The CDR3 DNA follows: TGCAGCGTTGGACAGGGATTAATTGGCTACACCTTC. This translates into CSVGQGLIGYTF. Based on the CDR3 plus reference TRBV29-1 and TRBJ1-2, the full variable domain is SAVISQKPSRDICQRGTSLTIQCQVDSQVTMMFWYRQQPGQSLTLIATANQGSEATYESGFVIDKFPISRPNLTFSTLTVSNMSPEDSSIYLCSVGQGLIGYTFGSGTRLTVV.

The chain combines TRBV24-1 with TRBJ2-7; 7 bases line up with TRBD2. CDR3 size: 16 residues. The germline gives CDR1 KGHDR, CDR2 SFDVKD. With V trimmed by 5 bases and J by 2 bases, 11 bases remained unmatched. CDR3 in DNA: TGTGCCACCAGTGTTCGAGAGCGGGACTCAACCTACGAGCAGTACTTC. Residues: CATSVRERDSTYEQYF.

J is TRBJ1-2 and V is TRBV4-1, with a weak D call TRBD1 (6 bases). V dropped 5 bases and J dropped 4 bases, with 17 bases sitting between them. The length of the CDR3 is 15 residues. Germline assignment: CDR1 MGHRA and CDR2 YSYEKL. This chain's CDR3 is CASSDEAGAVYGYTF. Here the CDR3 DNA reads TGCGCCAGCAGCGACGAAGCAGGGGCAGTCTATGGCTACACCTTC.

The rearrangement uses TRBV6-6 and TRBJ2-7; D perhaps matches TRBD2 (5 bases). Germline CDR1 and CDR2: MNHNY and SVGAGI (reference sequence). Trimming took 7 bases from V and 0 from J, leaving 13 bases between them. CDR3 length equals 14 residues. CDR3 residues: CASTLPGNSYEQYF. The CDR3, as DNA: TGTGCCAGCACTCTACCGGGAAACTCCTACGAGCAGTACTTC.